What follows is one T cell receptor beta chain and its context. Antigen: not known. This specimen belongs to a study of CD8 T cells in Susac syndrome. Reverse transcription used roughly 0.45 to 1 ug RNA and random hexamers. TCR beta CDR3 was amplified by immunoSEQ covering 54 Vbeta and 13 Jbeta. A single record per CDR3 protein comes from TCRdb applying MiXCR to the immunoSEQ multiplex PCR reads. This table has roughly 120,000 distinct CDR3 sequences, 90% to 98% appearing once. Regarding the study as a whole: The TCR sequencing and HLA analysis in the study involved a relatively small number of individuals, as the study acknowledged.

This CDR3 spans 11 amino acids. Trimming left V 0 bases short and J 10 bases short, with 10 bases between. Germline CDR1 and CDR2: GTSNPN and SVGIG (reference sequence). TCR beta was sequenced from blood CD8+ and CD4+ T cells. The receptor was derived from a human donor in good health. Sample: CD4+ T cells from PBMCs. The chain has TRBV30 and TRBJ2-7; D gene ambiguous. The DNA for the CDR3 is TGTGCCTGGAGTGTATTGGGAAGCCAGTACTTC. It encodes CAWSVLGSQYF.